This section outlines one TCR beta chain sequence together with its context. This table comes from immunoSEQ multiplex PCR, and its TCRdb copy is limited to in-frame clones, with some not included. In the table there are tens of thousands of clones, about 90% of which are singletons. The data belong to a study of blood T cell repertoires in COVID-19. At the level of the study: The United States, Italy and Spain supplied acute and convalescent COVID-19 samples. T cells, B-cell-depleted T cells, or PBMCs supplied cDNA or gDNA.

Trimming removed 4 bases from V and 7 bases from J; junction bases left unmatched: 2. The CDR3 sequence is 13 residues long. Germline loops: CDR1 MNHEY, CDR2 SVGAGI. The V call is TRBV6-5, the J call TRBJ1-5; 9 bases match TRBD1. The clonotype was recovered from a human donor in a cohort sampled during active COVID-19. The source material was peripheral blood. The CDR3 region is CASSWTGEQPQHF. CDR3 in DNA: TGTGCCAGCAGTTGGACAGGGGAGCAGCCCCAGCATTTT.